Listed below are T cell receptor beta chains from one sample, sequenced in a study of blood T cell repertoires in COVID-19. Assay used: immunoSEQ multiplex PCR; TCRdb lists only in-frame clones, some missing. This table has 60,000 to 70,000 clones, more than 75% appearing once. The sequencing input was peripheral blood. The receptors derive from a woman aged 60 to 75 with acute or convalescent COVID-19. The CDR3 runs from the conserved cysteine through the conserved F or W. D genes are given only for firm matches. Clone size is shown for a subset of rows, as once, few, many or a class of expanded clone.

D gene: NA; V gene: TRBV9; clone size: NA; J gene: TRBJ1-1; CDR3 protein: CASSPGANTEAFF; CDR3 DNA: TGTGCCAGCAGCCCGGGAGCGAACACTGAAGCTTTCTTT
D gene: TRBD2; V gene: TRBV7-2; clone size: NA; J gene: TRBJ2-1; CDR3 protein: CASSTSSGRVTEQFF; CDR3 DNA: TGTGCCAGCAGCACCTCTAGCGGGAGGGTCACTGAGCAGTTCTTC
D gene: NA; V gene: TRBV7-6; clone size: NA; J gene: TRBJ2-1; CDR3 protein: CASSFSRWYPDNEQFF; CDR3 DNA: TGTGCCAGCAGCTTTTCTAGATGGTATCCGGACAATGAGCAGTTCTTC
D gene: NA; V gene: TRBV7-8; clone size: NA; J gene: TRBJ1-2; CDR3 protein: CASSLGQTFYGYTF; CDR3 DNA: TGTGCCAGCAGCTTAGGACAGACATTTTATGGCTACACCTTC
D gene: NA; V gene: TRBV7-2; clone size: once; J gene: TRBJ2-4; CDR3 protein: CASSSQERNIQYF; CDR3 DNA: TGTGCCAGCAGCTCACAGGAGAGGAACATTCAGTACTTC
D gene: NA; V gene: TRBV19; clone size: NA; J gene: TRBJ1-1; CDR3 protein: CASRLGGEAFF; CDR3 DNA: TGTGCCAGTAGGCTGGGGGGGGAAGCTTTCTTT
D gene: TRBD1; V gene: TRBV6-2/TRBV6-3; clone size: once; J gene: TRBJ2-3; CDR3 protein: CASSWGQGDTDTQYF; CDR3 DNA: TGTGCCAGCAGCTGGGGCCAGGGGGACACAGATACGCAGTATTTT
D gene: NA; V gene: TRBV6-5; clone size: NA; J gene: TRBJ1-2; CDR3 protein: CASSRETDPYGYTF; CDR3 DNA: TGTGCCAGCAGCCGTGAGACAGACCCCTATGGCTACACCTTC
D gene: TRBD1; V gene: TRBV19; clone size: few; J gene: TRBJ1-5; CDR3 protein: CASSMQGGNQPQHF; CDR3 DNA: TGTGCCAGTAGTATGCAGGGGGGCAATCAGCCCCAGCATTTT
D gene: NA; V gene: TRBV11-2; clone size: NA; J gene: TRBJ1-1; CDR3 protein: CASSLQVEAFF; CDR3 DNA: TGTGCCAGCAGCCTACAGGTTGAAGCTTTCTTT
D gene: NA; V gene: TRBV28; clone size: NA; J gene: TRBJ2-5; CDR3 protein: CASSPPARETQYF; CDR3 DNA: TGTGCCAGCAGTCCGCCAGCGAGGGAGACCCAGTACTTC
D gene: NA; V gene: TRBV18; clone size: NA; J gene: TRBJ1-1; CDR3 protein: CASSPYNLNTEAFF; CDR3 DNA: TGTGCCAGCTCACCTTACAACCTGAACACTGAAGCTTTCTTT
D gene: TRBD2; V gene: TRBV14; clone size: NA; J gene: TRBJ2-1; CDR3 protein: CASSQDLAGQQFF; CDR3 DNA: TGTGCCAGCAGCCAAGACCTAGCGGGTCAGCAGTTCTTC
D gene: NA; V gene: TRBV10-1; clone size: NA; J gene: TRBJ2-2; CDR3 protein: CASSATGRSGTGELFF; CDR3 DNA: TGCGCCAGCAGTGCCACCGGGCGGTCGGGGACCGGGGAGCTGTTTTTT
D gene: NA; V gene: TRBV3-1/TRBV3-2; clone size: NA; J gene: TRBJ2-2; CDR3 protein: CASSQLGGTGELFF; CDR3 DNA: TGTGCCAGCAGCCAATTGGGGGGCACCGGGGAGCTGTTTTTT
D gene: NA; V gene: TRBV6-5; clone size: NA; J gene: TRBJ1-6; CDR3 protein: CASTPAGNSPLHF; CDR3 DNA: TGTGCCAGCACCCCAGCAGGGAATTCACCCCTCCACTTT
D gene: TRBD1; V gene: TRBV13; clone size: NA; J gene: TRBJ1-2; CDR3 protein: CASSTGTGGNYGYTF; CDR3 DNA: TGTGCCAGCAGCACGGGGACAGGGGGAAACTATGGCTACACCTTC
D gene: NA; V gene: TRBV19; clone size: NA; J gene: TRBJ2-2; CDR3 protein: CASRFEGSPGGELFF; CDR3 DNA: TGTGCCAGTAGATTTGAGGGCTCCCCGGGTGGGGAGCTGTTTTTT
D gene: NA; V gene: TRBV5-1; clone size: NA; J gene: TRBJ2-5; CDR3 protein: CASSSRQEQETQYF; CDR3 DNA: TGCGCCAGCAGCTCCCGACAGGAGCAAGAGACCCAGTACTTC
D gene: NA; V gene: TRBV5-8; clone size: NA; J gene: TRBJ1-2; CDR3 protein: CASSARGIGYTF; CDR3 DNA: TGTGCCAGCAGCGCCAGGGGTATTGGCTACACCTTC
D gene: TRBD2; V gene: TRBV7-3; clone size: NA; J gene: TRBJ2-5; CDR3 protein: CASSPGLAETQYF; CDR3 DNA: TGTGCCAGCAGCCCGGGACTAGCGGAGACCCAGTACTTC
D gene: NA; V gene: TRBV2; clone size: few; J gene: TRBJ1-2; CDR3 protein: CATTFRVVHGYTF; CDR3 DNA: TGTGCCACTACGTTCAGGGTAGTACATGGCTACACCTTC
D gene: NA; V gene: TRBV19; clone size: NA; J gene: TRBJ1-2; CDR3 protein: CASSMQAGDGGYTF; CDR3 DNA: TGTGCCAGTAGTATGCAGGCAGGGGATGGAGGCTACACCTTC
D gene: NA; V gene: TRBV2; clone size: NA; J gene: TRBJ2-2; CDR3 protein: CASVEGLNTGELFF; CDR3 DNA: TGTGCCAGCGTGGAGGGACTGAACACCGGGGAGCTGTTTTTT
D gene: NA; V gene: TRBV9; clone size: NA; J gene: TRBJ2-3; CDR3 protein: CASSVSFRLDTQYF; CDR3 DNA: TGTGCCAGCAGCGTTTCTTTCCGTCTAGATACGCAGTATTTT
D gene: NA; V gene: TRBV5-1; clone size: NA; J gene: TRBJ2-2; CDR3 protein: CASSFKGDTGELFF; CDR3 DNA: TGCGCCAGCAGCTTTAAGGGGGACACCGGGGAGCTGTTTTTT
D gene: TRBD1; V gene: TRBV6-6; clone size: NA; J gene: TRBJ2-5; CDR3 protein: CASSHTGGPPETQYF; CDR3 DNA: TGTGCCAGCAGCCACACAGGGGGCCCCCCGGAGACCCAGTACTTC
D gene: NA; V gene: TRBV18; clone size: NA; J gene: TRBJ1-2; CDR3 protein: CASSPLPGVDGYTF; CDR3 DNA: TGTGCCAGCTCACCACTCCCGGGGGTAGATGGCTACACCTTC
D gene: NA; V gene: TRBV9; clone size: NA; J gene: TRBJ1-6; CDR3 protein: CASSVAGSYNSPLHF; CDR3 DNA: TGTGCCAGCAGCGTAGCAGGATCCTATAATTCACCCCTCCACTTT
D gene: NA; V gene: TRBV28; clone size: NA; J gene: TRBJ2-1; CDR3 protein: CASSFPTDSYNEQFF; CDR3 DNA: TGTGCCAGCAGTTTCCCGACAGACTCCTACAATGAGCAGTTCTTC
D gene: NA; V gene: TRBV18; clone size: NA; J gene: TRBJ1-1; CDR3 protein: CASSPRSAGAYTEAFF; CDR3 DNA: TGTGCCAGCTCACCACGCTCGGCAGGGGCGTACACTGAAGCTTTCTTT
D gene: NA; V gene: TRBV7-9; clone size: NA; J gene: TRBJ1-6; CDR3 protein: CASSLGASPLHF; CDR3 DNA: TGTGCCAGCAGCTTAGGGGCATCACCCCTCCACTTT
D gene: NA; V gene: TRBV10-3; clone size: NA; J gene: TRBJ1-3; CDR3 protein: CAISETDRRFGDTIYF; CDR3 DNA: TGTGCCATCAGTGAGACTGACAGGAGATTTGGAGACACCATATATTTT
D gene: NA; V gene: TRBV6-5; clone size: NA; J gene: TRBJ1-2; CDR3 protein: CASRVANYGYTF; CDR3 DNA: TGTGCCAGCAGGGTAGCTAACTATGGCTACACCTTC
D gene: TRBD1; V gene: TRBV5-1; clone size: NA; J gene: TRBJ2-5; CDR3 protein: CASSFRDSQETQYF; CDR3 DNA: TGCGCCAGCAGCTTCCGGGACAGCCAAGAGACCCAGTACTTC
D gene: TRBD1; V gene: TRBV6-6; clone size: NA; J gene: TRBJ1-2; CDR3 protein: CASSRGQGNYGYTF; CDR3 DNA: TGTGCCAGCAGCAGGGGACAGGGAAACTATGGCTACACCTTC
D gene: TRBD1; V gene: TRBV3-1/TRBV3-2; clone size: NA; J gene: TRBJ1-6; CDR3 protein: CASSPTGGAYNSPLHF; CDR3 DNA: TGTGCCAGCAGCCCGACAGGGGGCGCCTATAATTCACCCCTCCACTTT
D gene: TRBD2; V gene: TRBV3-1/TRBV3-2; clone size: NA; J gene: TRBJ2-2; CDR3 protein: CASSQDWASGWGTGELFF; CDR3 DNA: TGTGCCAGCAGCCAAGATTGGGCTAGCGGTTGGGGGACCGGGGAGCTGTTTTTT
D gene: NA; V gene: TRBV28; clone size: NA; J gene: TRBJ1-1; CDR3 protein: CASSPFHRDTEAFF; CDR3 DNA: TGTGCCAGCAGCCCCTTTCACCGAGACACTGAAGCTTTCTTT
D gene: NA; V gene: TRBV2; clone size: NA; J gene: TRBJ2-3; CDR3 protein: CASSEITRPGKLSSTDTQYF; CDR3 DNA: TGTGCCAGCAGTGAAATAACTCGGCCAGGGAAACTCTCTAGCACAGATACGCAGTATTTT
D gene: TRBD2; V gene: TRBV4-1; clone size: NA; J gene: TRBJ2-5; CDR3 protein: CASSQESSGVLETQYF; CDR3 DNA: TGCGCCAGCAGCCAAGAGTCGAGCGGGGTTCTGGAGACCCAGTACTTC
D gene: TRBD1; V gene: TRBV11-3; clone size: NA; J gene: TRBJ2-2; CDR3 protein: CASSSYRGDGELFF; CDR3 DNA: TGTGCCAGCAGCTCTTACAGGGGGGACGGGGAGCTGTTTTTT
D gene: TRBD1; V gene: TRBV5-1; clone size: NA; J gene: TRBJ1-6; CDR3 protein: CASSLTGDYNSPLHF; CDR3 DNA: TGCGCCAGCAGCCTGACAGGGGACTATAATTCACCCCTCCACTTT
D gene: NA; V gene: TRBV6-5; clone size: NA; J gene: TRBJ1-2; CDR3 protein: CASSYDGGSYTF; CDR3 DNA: TGTGCCAGCAGTTACGATGGCGGAAGCTACACCTTC
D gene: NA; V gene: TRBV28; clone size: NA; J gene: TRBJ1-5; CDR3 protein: CASSLESRPQHF; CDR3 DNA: TGTGCCAGCAGTTTAGAGAGTAGGCCCCAGCATTTT
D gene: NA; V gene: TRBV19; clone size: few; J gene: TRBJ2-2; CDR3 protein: CASNGWGRTGELFF; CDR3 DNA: TGTGCCAGTAATGGGTGGGGCAGGACCGGGGAGCTGTTTTTT
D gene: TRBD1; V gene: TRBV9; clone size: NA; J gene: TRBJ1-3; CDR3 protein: CASSVVGQATSGNTIYF; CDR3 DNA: TGTGCCAGCAGCGTAGTAGGACAGGCGACCTCTGGAAACACCATATATTTT
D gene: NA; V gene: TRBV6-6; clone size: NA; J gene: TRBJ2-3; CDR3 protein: CASSYLALGVTDTQYF; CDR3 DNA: TGTGCCAGCAGTTACCTCGCCCTGGGAGTGACAGATACGCAGTATTTT
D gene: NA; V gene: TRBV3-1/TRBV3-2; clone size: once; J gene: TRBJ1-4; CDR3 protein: CASSHPQGSYEKLFF; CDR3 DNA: TGTGCCAGCAGCCACCCACAGGGCTCTTATGAAAAACTGTTTTTT
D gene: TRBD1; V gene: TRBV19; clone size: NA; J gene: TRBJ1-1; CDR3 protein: CASRNTGTGRGNTEAFF; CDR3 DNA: TGTGCCAGTAGAAATACCGGGACAGGGCGTGGGAACACTGAAGCTTTCTTT
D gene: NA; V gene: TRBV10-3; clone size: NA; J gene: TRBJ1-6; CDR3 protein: CASTKQDSPNSPLHF; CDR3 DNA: TGTGCCAGCACAAAACAGGACAGCCCCAATTCACCCCTCCACTTT
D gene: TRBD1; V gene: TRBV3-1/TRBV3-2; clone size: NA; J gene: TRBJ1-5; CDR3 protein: CASSQSPGQVSNQPQHF; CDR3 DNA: TGTGCCAGCAGCCAAAGCCCGGGACAGGTTAGCAATCAGCCCCAGCATTTT
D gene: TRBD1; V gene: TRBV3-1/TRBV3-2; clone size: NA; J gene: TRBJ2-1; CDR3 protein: CASSLGQGPYNEQFF; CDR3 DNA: TGTGCCAGCAGCCTCGGACAGGGGCCGTACAATGAGCAGTTCTTC